The 15 T cell receptor beta chains below all came from one sample that was sequenced in a study of cytomegalovirus exposure and HLA in healthy donors. Method: immunoSEQ multiplex PCR; TCRdb's copy keeps in-frame clones and lacks some. The data hold 150,000 to 180,000 clones, with around 84% observed a single time. Specimen: PBMCs. All receptors derive from a human donor in good health.

The chain is built from TRBV25-1 and TRBJ1-4; D unresolved. Germline loops: CDR1 MGHDK, CDR2 SYGVNS. The CDR3 consists of 18 residues. The germline V and J ends were trimmed by 0 bases and 4 bases, with 18 bases remaining between them. Here the CDR3 reads CASSEYNGVPEDNEKLFF. CDR3 DNA sequence: TGTGCCAGCAGTGAATATAACGGGGTCCCCGAAGATAATGAAAAACTGTTTTTT.

The J gene is TRBJ2-1, the V gene TRBV9; 7 bases align to TRBD2. J was trimmed by 12 bases and V by 2 bases; bases with no gene match: 5. CDR1 is SGDLS and CDR2 is YYNGEE in the germline V gene. The length of the CDR3 is 12 residues. This chain's CDR3 is CASSVSGRGQFF. In nucleotides, the CDR3 is TGTGCCAGCAGCGTTTCAGGGAGGGGGCAGTTCTTC.

The V call is TRBV5-1, the J call TRBJ2-1; 8 nucleotides align to TRBD2. V shed 4 bases, J shed 2 bases, and the junction held 8 bases outside the gene matches. The CDR3 has 16 amino acids. CDR1 SGHRS and CDR2 YFSETQ come from the germline V gene. In DNA, the CDR3 is TGCGCCAGCAGCGACTCTAGCGGGCTGGCCTACAATGAGCAGTTCTTC. It is translated as CASSDSSGLAYNEQFF. Full variable domain (remainder filled in from reference TRBV5-1 and TRBJ2-1): KAGVTQTPRYLIKTRGQQVTLSCSPISGHRSVSWYQQTPGQGLQFLFEYFSETQRNKGNFPGRFSGRQFSNSRSEMNVSTLELGDSALYLCASSDSSGLAYNEQFFGPGTRLTVL.

This clone was counted a single time. The chain joins TRBV2 to TRBJ2-3; 9 bases fit TRBD2. The CDR3 is made up of 15 amino acids. V was pared by 7 bases and J by 4 bases, with 9 bases of the junction left unmatched. Germline values: CDR1 SNHLY, CDR2 FYNNEI. The CDR3 DNA reads as TGTGCCAGCAAGGGCGGGAGGGCCGGGGCAGATACGCAGTATTTT. This gives the protein CASKGGRAGADTQYF.

This chain joins TRBV5-6 and TRBJ2-3; TRBD2 matches 7 bases. CDR3 length equals 16 residues. The trim removed 0 bases at V and 4 bases at J, leaving 8 bases unmatched. Germline V lookup: CDR1 SGHDT, CDR2 YYEEEE. In nucleotides, the CDR3 is TGTGCCAGCAGCTTGGGCGGGAGTGGGTGGCCAGATACGCAGTATTTT. It is translated as CASSLGGSGWPDTQYF. The variable domain in full, with the rest retrieved from reference TRBV5-6 and TRBJ2-3, is DAGVTQSPTHLIKTRGQQVTLRCSPKSGHDTVSWYQQALGQGPQFIFQYYEEEERQRGNFPDRFSGHQFPNYSSELNVNALLLGDSALYLCASSLGGSGWPDTQYFGPGTRLTVL.

Remarks on this clone: Other DNA sequences in this sample translate to the same CDR3. The chain uses TRBV29-1 and TRBJ1-1; D is unclear. The V gene lost 6 bases and the J gene lost 3 bases, with 8 bases spanning the gap. CDR3 length: 11 amino acids. Germline V gene lookup returns CDR1 SQVTM and CDR2 ANQGSEA. CDR3: CSVRQDTEAFF. The CDR3 DNA reads TGCAGCGTACGACAAGACACTGAAGCTTTCTTT.

The chain uses TRBV7-6 and TRBJ2-7; TRBD1 agrees at 8 bases. The V gene end was trimmed by 5 bases and the J gene end by 6 bases; junction bases not matched to a gene: 9. Germline CDR1 is SGHVS and CDR2 is FNYEAQ. This CDR3 has 14 residues. This CDR3 reads CASSDRDRSSEQYF. As DNA, the CDR3 is TGTGCCAGCAGCGACCGGGACAGGAGCAGCGAGCAGTACTTC.

The chain joins TRBV5-6 to TRBJ2-1; TRBD2 matches at 10 bases. The junction had 4 bases not matched to a gene; V was cut back by 0 bases and J by 7 bases. There are 15 residues in the CDR3. The germline V gene has CDR1 SGHDT and CDR2 YYEEEE. The DNA for the CDR3 is TGTGCCAGCAGCTTGGAGCGGGAGGGCTGGAATGAGCAGTTCTTC. It yields the protein CASSLEREGWNEQFF.

This rearrangement joins TRBV7-9 to TRBJ1-5; D is possibly TRBD1 (5 bases). Germline assignment: CDR1 SEHNR and CDR2 FQNEAQ (reference sequence). CDR3 size: 16 residues. The V end was cut by 5 bases, the J end by 1 base, with 15 bases between. The CDR3 reads CASSRGGGRSNQPQHF. The CDR3 nucleotides are TGTGCCAGCAGCCGTGGGGGGGGACGGAGCAATCAGCCCCAGCATTTT.

This rearrangement joins TRBV18 to TRBJ1-2; D is undetermined. V was clipped by 4 bases and J by 8 bases, with 11 bases between them. The germline V gene has CDR1 KGHSH and CDR2 LQKENI. This CDR3 is built from 12 residues. The CDR3 region has the DNA TGTGCCAGCTCACTCCCTAGTGGGGGCTACACCTTC. This codes for CASSLPSGGYTF.

CDR3 nucleotides: TGTGCCAGCAGGACTAACCCTTTTCTGGGTGGCTACACCTTC. Its protein product is CASRTNPFLGGYTF. This sequence joins TRBV27 and TRBJ1-2, with D unclear. This CDR3 has 14 amino acids. Germline V gene data show CDR1 as MNHEY and CDR2 as SMNVEV (reference sequence). V lost 6 bases to trimming and J lost 7 bases, with 18 bases between them.

To note about this clone: The junction departs from the called germline gene at one end, perhaps through a read error. The chain is built from TRBV5-4 and TRBJ1-2; D might be TRBD1 (6 bases). The CDR3 is 14 residues long. The germline gives CDR1 SGHNT, CDR2 YYREEE (reference sequence). The CDR3 bases are TGTGCCAGCACCTTGACAGGAGCTAACTATGGCTACACCTTC. As protein: CASTLTGANYGYTF.

The chain combines TRBV7-9 with TRBJ2-4, with D possibly matching TRBD1 (5 bases). Between the trimmed V and J ends, which lost 3 bases and 0 bases, there was a span of 9 bases. The CDR3 spans 15 residues. Germline loops: CDR1 SEHNR, CDR2 FQNEAQ (reference sequence). CDR3 sequence (DNA): TGTGCCAGCAGCTTGGGGCGGCTAGCCAAAAACATTCAGTACTTC. Its protein is CASSLGRLAKNIQYF.

The J gene is TRBJ1-1, the V gene TRBV19; D remains ambiguous. Trimming shortened V by 5 bases and J by 6 bases, and 19 bases separated the two germline ends. The CDR3 is 15 residues long. CDR1 is LNHDA and CDR2 is SQIVND in the germline V gene (reference sequence). The CDR3 region is CASSPSTGRGSEAFF. CDR3 bases: TGTGCCAGTAGTCCCTCGACCGGGAGAGGTTCTGAAGCTTTCTTT.

The chain combines TRBV7-2 with TRBJ1-1, with D hard to call. Germline lookup yields CDR1 SGHTA and CDR2 FQGNSA. CDR3 size: 14 residues. Trimming pared 6 bases from V and 0 bases from J, leaving 11 bases between. The CDR3 reads CASREVNMNTEAFF. In nucleotides, the CDR3 is TGTGCCAGCAGGGAGGTGAACATGAACACTGAAGCTTTCTTT.